These 19 T cell receptor beta chains were all obtained from the same sample, sequenced in a study of CD8+ T cells in alopecia areata. Treatment meaning: oral pan-JAK inhibitor, 5-10 mg twice daily. In each case, RNA was isolated and then reverse transcribed into cDNA as the sequencing template. Measured with immunoSEQ multiplex PCR; TCRdb has only the in-frame clones, and not every one. The sample lists about 74,000 clones; roughly 28% were seen once. Sequencing used CD8+ T cells sorted from blood, obtained at week 4, from a patient treated with tofacitinib. The receptors derive from a human donor with alopecia areata.

This rearrangement joins TRBV28 to TRBJ1-2; a weak D match, TRBD1 (5 bases). The CDR3 totals 15 residues. V dropped 2 bases and J dropped 3 bases, with 13 bases sitting between them. The germline gives CDR1 MDHEN, CDR2 SYDVKM. CDR3 nucleotides: TGTGCCAGCAGTTTACAGGGTCCCACCTACTATGGCTACACCTTC. Protein product: CASSLQGPTYYGYTF.

The rearrangement joins TRBV28 to TRBJ1-1; TRBD1 might be the D (5 bases). The CDR3 runs to 12 residues. Germline CDR1 is MDHEN and CDR2 is SYDVKM. The germline V and J ends were trimmed by 2 bases and 8 bases, with 9 bases remaining between them. CDR3 sequence: CASSLVGREAFF. As DNA, the CDR3 is TGTGCCAGCAGTTTAGTGGGACGGGAAGCTTTCTTT.

The chain joins TRBV30 to TRBJ2-5; a possible D gene is TRBD1 (5 bases). Trimming removed 2 bases from V and 6 bases from J, with 13 bases in between. This CDR3 region has 13 residues. CDR1 and CDR2 from the germline V gene are GTSNPN and SVGIG (reference sequence). For the CDR3, the DNA is TGTGCCTGGAGTTCCATGCAGGGTCAGACCCAGTACTTC. The encoded protein is CAWSSMQGQTQYF.

CDR3 amino acids: CASSGQGRNTGELFF. CDR3 nucleotide sequence: TGTGCCAGCAGCGGACAGGGTCGGAACACCGGGGAGCTGTTTTTT. This rearrangement joins TRBV14 to TRBJ2-2; 8 nucleotides align to TRBD1. The CDR3 is made up of 15 amino acids. V lost 5 bases, J lost 1 base, and 3 bases stayed unmatched. Looked up from germline, CDR1 is SGHDN and CDR2 is FVKESK. Combining the CDR3 with reference TRBV14 and TRBJ2-2 gives the whole variable domain EAGVTQFPSHSVIEKGQTVTLRCDPISGHDNLYWYRRVMGKEIKFLLHFVKESKQDESGMPNNRFLAERTGGTYSTLKVQPAELEDSGVYFCASSGQGRNTGELFFGEGSRLTVL.

This clone has a handful of counts. The chain has TRBV7-8 and TRBJ2-3; 8 bases line up with TRBD1. The V segment lost 4 bases and the J segment 5 bases; nucleotides outside the gene matches: 8. Germline V CDR1 and CDR2: SGHVS, FQNEAQ. CDR3 size: 15 residues. The CDR3 nucleotides read TGTGCCAGCAGCTCACTGACAGGGGCCATAGATACGCAGTATTTT. Its translation: CASSSLTGAIDTQYF.

This clone showed up just a few times. The CDR3 reads CASSRSSGILTDTQYF. In DNA, the CDR3 is TGTGCCAGCAGCCGATCTAGCGGGATACTCACAGATACGCAGTATTTT. J is TRBJ2-3 and V is TRBV27; 9 bases match TRBD2. The germline CDR1 and CDR2 sequences are MNHEY and SMNVEV (reference sequence). Trimming cost V 6 bases and J 2 bases; bases outside gene matches: 9. This CDR3 has 16 amino acids.

This clone is classed as medium-sized (0.01 to 0.1%). The CDR3 region is CASSPGSEQYF. In DNA, the CDR3 is TGTGCCAGCAGCCCTGGAAGCGAGCAGTACTTC. The V and J genes are TRBV9 and TRBJ2-7; no firm D call. Germline V gene data show CDR1 as SGDLS and CDR2 as YYNGEE. V lost 4 bases, J lost 6 bases, and 8 bases lay in between. The length of the CDR3 is 11 residues.

This rearrangement joins TRBV7-2 to TRBJ2-7; D is undetermined. Trimming pared 0 bases from V and 5 bases from J, leaving 14 bases between. Germline V gene data show CDR1 as SGHTA and CDR2 as FQGNSA. This CDR3 has 15 residues. The CDR3 DNA reads TGTGCCAGCAGCTTAGCGCTTGGGCAGCTAAACGAGCAGTACTTC. It translates to CASSLALGQLNEQYF. Full variable domain (remainder filled in from reference TRBV7-2 and TRBJ2-7): GAGVSQSPSNKVTEKGKDVELRCDPISGHTALYWYRQSLGQGLEFLIYFQGNSAPDKSGLPSDRFSAERTGGSVSTLTIQRTQQEDSAVYLCASSLALGQLNEQYFGPGTRLTVT.

This clone was seen a few times. The gene calls are TRBV29-1 and TRBJ2-7; 9 bases are a match to TRBD1. The ends lost 7 bases at V and 6 bases at J; junction bases unmatched: 7. Germline assignment: CDR1 SQVTM and CDR2 ANQGSEA. The CDR3 runs 12 residues. This CDR3 reads CSALTGGREQYF. The CDR3 DNA reads as TGCAGCGCTTTGACAGGGGGGCGCGAGCAGTACTTC.

The rearrangement joins TRBV13 to TRBJ2-7; TRBD1 agrees at 11 bases. The V gene end was trimmed by 6 bases and the J gene end by 4 bases; junction bases not matched to a gene: 8. This CDR3 region has 15 residues. CDR1 and CDR2 from the germline V gene are PRHDT and FYEKMQ (reference sequence). The CDR3 is CASSYPGQGVYEQYF. The CDR3 DNA is TGTGCCAGCAGTTACCCGGGACAGGGGGTTTACGAGCAGTACTTC.

The CDR3, as DNA: TGTGCCAGCAGTTTGGTACTCGCCGGCGCCAAAAACATTCAGTACTTC. Translation gives CASSLVLAGAKNIQYF. The chain has TRBV28 and TRBJ2-4; D gene uncertain. Trimming pared 3 bases from V and 1 base from J, leaving 13 bases between. Germline V lookup: CDR1 MDHEN, CDR2 SYDVKM. The CDR3 totals 16 residues.

The chain recombines TRBV27 with TRBJ1-1; tentative D call: TRBD1 (6 bases). CDR1 MNHEY and CDR2 SMNVEV come from the germline V gene (reference sequence). The V end lost 6 bases, the J end lost 0 bases, and 11 bases lay between the germline ends. The CDR3 runs 14 residues. CDR3 protein: CASSSGAMNTEAFF. CDR3 bases: TGTGCCAGCAGCTCAGGGGCTATGAACACTGAAGCTTTCTTT.

This clone was observed a handful of times. The chain recombines TRBV29-1 with TRBJ2-5, with TRBD1 as a possible D gene (5 bases). CDR1 is SQVTM and CDR2 is ANQGSEA in the germline V gene. The CDR3 sequence is 13 residues long. The V and J ends lost 6 bases and 4 bases respectively, with 15 bases between them. In DNA form, the CDR3 reads TGCAGCGTCCCATGGCTTCAGGGAGAGACCCAGTACTTC. Translating gives CSVPWLQGETQYF.

This chain joins TRBV29-1 and TRBJ2-1; the D gene is possibly TRBD2 (6 bases). Germline V gene lookup returns CDR1 SQVTM and CDR2 ANQGSEA. The CDR3 has 11 amino acids. The ends were cut back, 5 bases at V and 7 bases at J, with 9 bases in the middle. The CDR3 loop is CSVLGGNEQFF. The CDR3 nucleotides read TGCAGCGTTTTGGGAGGAAATGAGCAGTTCTTC.

V and J are TRBV29-1 and TRBJ2-3; D gene ambiguous. Germline loops: CDR1 SQVTM, CDR2 ANQGSEA. The ends were cut back, 2 bases at V and 2 bases at J, with 11 bases in the middle. The CDR3 covers 14 residues. The CDR3 is CSVEIRQFTDTQYF. In DNA form, the CDR3 reads TGCAGCGTTGAAATTCGGCAATTCACAGATACGCAGTATTTT.

This clone appeared a few times. This chain connects TRBV15 to TRBJ2-7; a weak D match, TRBD1 (6 bases). CDR1 is LNHNV, CDR2 YYDKDF, per germline (reference sequence). CDR3 size: 14 residues. V was cut by 0 bases and J by 5 bases, with 11 bases left in between. In DNA, the CDR3 is TGTGCCACCAGCAGAGACAGGGGTGGAGACGAGCAGTACTTC. As protein: CATSRDRGGDEQYF.

The chain employs TRBV4-2 and TRBJ2-7; no clear D. The ends were cut back, 4 bases at V and 3 bases at J, with 16 bases in the middle. Germline CDR1 reads LGHNA; CDR2 reads YNFKEQ. CDR3 length: 15 residues. This CDR3 reads CASSPTAYGLYEQYF. The CDR3 DNA sequence: TGTGCCAGCAGCCCAACCGCCTACGGGCTCTACGAGCAGTACTTC.

The chain combines TRBV19 with TRBJ1-1; D uncertain. The CDR3 totals 13 residues. Germline V gene sequence: CDR1 LNHDA, CDR2 SQIVND (reference sequence). V was clipped by 2 bases and J by 6 bases, with 10 bases between them. The CDR3 reads CASSINRGAEAFF. The CDR3 nucleotides are TGTGCCAGTAGTATAAATCGCGGCGCTGAAGCTTTCTTT.

The chain is built from TRBV29-1 and TRBJ2-1; D unresolved. The CDR3 sequence is 10 residues long. The germline gives CDR1 SQVTM, CDR2 ANQGSEA. V was trimmed by 5 bases and J by 9 bases, leaving 8 bases between them. CDR3 in amino acids: CSVRVGEQFF. Here the CDR3 DNA reads TGCAGCGTTCGAGTGGGTGAGCAGTTCTTC.